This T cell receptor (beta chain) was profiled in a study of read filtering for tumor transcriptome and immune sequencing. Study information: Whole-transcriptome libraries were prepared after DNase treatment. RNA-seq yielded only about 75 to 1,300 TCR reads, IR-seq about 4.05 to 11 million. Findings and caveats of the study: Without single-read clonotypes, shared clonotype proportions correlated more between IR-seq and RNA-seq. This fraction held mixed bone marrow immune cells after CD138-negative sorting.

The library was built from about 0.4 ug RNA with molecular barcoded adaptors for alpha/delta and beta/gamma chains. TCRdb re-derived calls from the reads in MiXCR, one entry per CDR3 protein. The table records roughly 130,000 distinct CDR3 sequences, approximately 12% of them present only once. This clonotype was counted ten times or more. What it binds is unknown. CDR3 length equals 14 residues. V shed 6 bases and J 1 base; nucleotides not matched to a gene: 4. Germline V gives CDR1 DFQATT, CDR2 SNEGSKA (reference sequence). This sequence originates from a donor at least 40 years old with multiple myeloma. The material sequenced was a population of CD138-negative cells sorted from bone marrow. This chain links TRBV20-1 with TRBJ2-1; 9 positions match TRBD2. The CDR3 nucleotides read TGCAGTGCCCTAACTAGCGGGTCCTACAATGAGCAGTTCTTC. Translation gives CSALTSGSYNEQFF.